This is a list of T cell receptor beta chains from one sample in a study of vaccination and CD4 T cells after COVID-19. Their antigens remain unidentified. In TCRdb, the PCR reads were re-called with MiXCR into one record per CDR3 protein. Counted here are several thousand distinct CDR3 sequences, over 70% occurring once; the ten biggest clones make up 16%. The material sequenced was CD4+ T cells from blood, cultured in vitro. The receptors were gathered from a human donor who had recovered from COVID-19. Each CDR3 is given with its conserved first and last residue. A D gene is named only where the DNA matches it firmly. Only part of the rows carry a size: once, few, many, or a class if the clone is expanded.

-	TRBJ1-2	once	TRBV12-3/TRBV12-4	TGTGCCAGCAGTACCACCCCGGGGGGCTACACCTTC	CASSTTPGGYTF
TRBD2	TRBJ2-3	medium-sized	TRBV20-1	TGCAGTGCTAGGCTTAGCGGGAGGGCCCCAGATACGCAGTATTTT	CSARLSGRAPDTQYF
-	TRBJ1-1	-	TRBV24-1	TGTGCCACCAGTGAAGCGGGGAAGGGTGAAGCTTTCTTT	CATSEAGKGEAFF
-	TRBJ2-7	-	TRBV28	TGTGCCAGCACCAATCGACATTCCAGGGGCTACGAGCAGTACTTC	CASTNRHSRGYEQYF
-	TRBJ2-1	once	TRBV15	TGTGCCACCAGCAGAGATTTAACAGGGTTGGCTGAGCAGTTCTTC	CATSRDLTGLAEQFF
-	TRBJ1-2	-	TRBV7-2	TGTGCCGGCTTACTATCCACCGGGGGGGGCCGGTATGGCTACACCTTC	CAGLLSTGGGRYGYTF
TRBD2	TRBJ2-3	few	TRBV20-1	TGCAGTGCTAATCGACTAGCGGGAGATCCAGATACGCAGTATTTT	CSANRLAGDPDTQYF
TRBD2	TRBJ2-1	-	TRBV7-3	TGTGCCAGCAGCTTACGCCTAGCGGGAGCAGGTGAGCAGTTCTTC	CASSLRLAGAGEQFF
-	TRBJ1-1	few	TRBV30	TGTGCCTGGTACCGGTTCCGGGGGACTGAAGCTTTCTTT	CAWYRFRGTEAFF
-	TRBJ2-7	-	TRBV10-3	TGTGCCACCAAACCTGCGGCCTACGAGCAGTACTTC	CATKPAAYEQYF
-	TRBJ1-6	-	TRBV19	TGTGCCAGTAGTATAGTGCTTCGTGGCTATAATTCACCCCTCCACTTT	CASSIVLRGYNSPLHF
TRBD2	TRBJ2-3	medium-sized	TRBV7-2	TGTGCCAGCAGGGGACTAGCGGGGGCCAGGGATACGCAGTATTTT	CASRGLAGARDTQYF
-	TRBJ1-1	-	TRBV2	TGTGCCAGCACGACAGATACGGGGAACACTGAAGCTTTCTTT	CASTTDTGNTEAFF
TRBD1	TRBJ2-2	few	TRBV27	TGTGCCAGCAGTTTCCTTCGGACAGGGTGGACCGGGGAGCTGTTTTTT	CASSFLRTGWTGELFF
TRBD2	TRBJ2-7	-	TRBV6-1	TGTGCCAGCAGGAAGGCTGGGCTAGCGGGAGACGAGCAGTACTTC	CASRKAGLAGDEQYF
-	TRBJ1-1	-	TRBV19	TGTGCCACCAACTCCAACAGGGCGCACACTGAAGCTTTCTTT	CATNSNRAHTEAFF
-	TRBJ2-3	once	TRBV15	TGTGCCACCAGCAGAGTCCCGGGACTCTCCACAGATACGCAGTATTTT	CATSRVPGLSTDTQYF
-	TRBJ1-5	-	TRBV7-2	TGTGCCAGCAGCCCCGAAGCCTGGACAGTTAGCAATCAGCCCCAGCATTTT	CASSPEAWTVSNQPQHF
TRBD1	TRBJ1-2	-	TRBV24-1	TGTGCCACCAGTGAAAGTGGCAGGGGGGGTTATGGCTACACCTTC	CATSESGRGGYGYTF
-	TRBJ1-2	-	TRBV30	TGTGCCTGGAGTTCCTGGACGGAGGATCTCAGGGACTATGGCTACACCTTC	CAWSSWTEDLRDYGYTF
TRBD1	TRBJ1-1	-	TRBV7-9	TGTGCCAGCAGCGGACAGGGCGGAATGAACACTGAAGCTTTCTTT	CASSGQGGMNTEAFF
-	TRBJ1-2	-	TRBV29-1	TGCAGCGTTGTAGGGGGGGGCTCTTATGGCTACACCTTC	CSVVGGGSYGYTF